This T cell receptor beta chain appears in the sequencing data of a study of blood T cells in healthy people across ages. With a J-beta primer mix and a sample-barcoded 5' primer, a second PCR ran about 7 to 12 cycles. A single record per CDR3 protein comes from TCRdb applying MiXCR to the 5' RACE reads. The sample gives around 990,000 distinct CDR3 sequences, under 30% of which show up once; approximately 0.75% is in the top ten. V was clipped by 8 bases and J by 7 bases, with 8 bases between them. This CDR3 region has 10 residues. Germline CDR1 and CDR2: ENHRY and SYGVKD. Another study also made use of these data, one on T cells of mothers and their children.

The rearrangement links TRBV10-3 to TRBJ1-2; D remains unclear. The sample consisted of blood. The clonotype originates from a girl aged 2 to 9 in good health. The CDR3 DNA reads TGTGCCATCGGGCAGAGTGGCTACACCTTC. Translating gives CAIGQSGYTF.